Following are 19 T cell receptor beta chains from one sample sequenced in a study of shared clonotypes between healthy human individuals. Sequencing used immunoSEQ multiplex PCR; TCRdb keeps in-frame clones, though not all of them. The sample lists 550,000 to 600,000 clones; around 80% were seen once. The sequenced material came from PBMCs. The receptors derive from a woman aged 40-49 years in good health. Some clones in this sample may be carry-over from other donors' samples.

V usage is TRBV29-1 and J usage is TRBJ1-1, with D unresolved. Trimming took off 0 bases at V and 2 bases at J, with 10 bases between the two ends. The germline V gene has CDR1 SQVTM and CDR2 ANQGSEA. The CDR3 is made up of 14 amino acids. CDR3 sequence reads: CSVEENGVNTEAFF. The CDR3, as DNA: TGCAGCGTTGAAGAAAACGGGGTAAACACTGAAGCTTTCTTT.

J is TRBJ1-1 and V is TRBV6-6; a weak D match, TRBD1 (6 bases). Germline loops: CDR1 MNHNY, CDR2 SVGAGI (reference sequence). The CDR3 has 14 residues. V lost 6 bases to trimming and J lost 1 base, with 12 bases between them. CDR3 DNA: TGTGCCAGCAGGCGGGGGGGGCGGAACACTGAAGCTTTCTTT. This encodes CASRRGGRNTEAFF.

In nucleotides, the CDR3 is TGTGCCAGCAGTGAATATGTAAGGGACACAGATACGCAGTATTTT. As protein: CASSEYVRDTDTQYF. V is TRBV6-1 and J is TRBJ2-3, with unresolved D. Trimming removed 2 bases at V and 2 bases at J, with 11 bases between. The CDR3 contains 15 residues. Per germline, CDR1 MNHNS and CDR2 SASEGT.

The chain has TRBV7-2 and TRBJ1-4; possibly TRBD1 for D (5 bases). The germline V gene encodes CDR1 SGHTA and CDR2 FQGNSA. This CDR3 is built from 13 residues. V gave up 4 bases and J gave up 7 bases, with 10 bases separating them. The CDR3 is CASSSNGGEKLFF. In nucleotides, the CDR3 is TGTGCCAGCAGCTCGAACGGGGGTGAAAAACTGTTTTTT.

The rearrangement links TRBV7-2 to TRBJ2-7; 7 bases map to TRBD1. With V trimmed by 0 bases and J by 6 bases, 2 bases remained unmatched. The germline V gene encodes CDR1 SGHTA and CDR2 FQGNSA. The CDR3 loop spans 13 amino acids. The CDR3 nucleotides are TGTGCCAGCAGCTTAGCCCCAGGGGGCGAGCAGTACTTC. It is translated as CASSLAPGGEQYF.

The J gene is TRBJ1-2, the V gene TRBV27; 11 positions agree with TRBD1. The germline gives CDR1 MNHEY, CDR2 SMNVEV (reference sequence). The CDR3 contains 13 residues. V lost 6 bases to trimming and J lost 8 bases; unmatched junction nucleotides: 5. CDR3 sequence (DNA): TGTGCCAGCAGGAGGACAGGGGGCGTCGGCTACACCTTC. It encodes CASRRTGGVGYTF.

Worth noting for this clone: A read error may be the cause here, since a much bigger clone is one base away. The J gene is TRBJ2-1, the V gene TRBV5-4; perhaps TRBD1 as D (5 bases). Germline V gene data show CDR1 as SGHNT and CDR2 as YYREEE (reference sequence). The CDR3 runs to 12 residues. Trimming cost V 2 bases and J 5 bases, with 5 bases left between them. CDR3: CASSLGDNEQFF. The CDR3 nucleotides are TGTGCCAGCAGCTTAGGGGACAATGAGCAGTTCTTC.

This clone was seen once. V and J are TRBV19 and TRBJ2-7; D unresolved. Per the germline V gene, CDR1 is LNHDA and CDR2 is SQIVND (reference sequence). This CDR3 spans 14 amino acids. The V gene lost 5 bases and the J gene lost 1 base, with 12 bases spanning the gap. The CDR3 protein is CASSVRQPSYEQYF. The CDR3 nucleotides read TGTGCCAGTAGTGTGCGGCAGCCATCCTACGAGCAGTACTTC.

V usage is TRBV27 and J usage is TRBJ1-1; D not resolved. This CDR3 comprises 15 residues. The germline V gene encodes CDR1 MNHEY and CDR2 SMNVEV (reference sequence). Trimming took 5 bases from V and 0 from J, leaving 13 bases between them. The DNA for the CDR3 is TGTGCCAGCAGTCCCGCAGGTATCATGAACACTGAAGCTTTCTTT. Residues: CASSPAGIMNTEAFF.

This chain joins TRBV11-2 and TRBJ2-2, with 7 bases fitting TRBD2. The germline V gene encodes CDR1 SGHAT and CDR2 FQNNGV. The CDR3 covers 15 residues. The ends lost 5 bases at V and 0 bases at J; junction bases unmatched: 3. CDR3 amino acids: CASSRGLTNTGELFF. CDR3 DNA: TGTGCCAGCAGCCGGGGACTAACGAACACCGGGGAGCTGTTTTTT.

This CDR3 reads CASSPPGHSYGYTF. The CDR3 DNA reads TGTGCCAGCTCACCTCCGGGACACAGTTATGGCTACACCTTC. The chain links TRBV18 to TRBJ1-2; D might be TRBD1 (6 bases). The CDR3 length is 14 residues. Trimming shortened V by 3 bases and J by 5 bases, and 13 bases separated the two germline ends. Germline assignment: CDR1 KGHSH and CDR2 LQKENI.

CDR3 region: CASSLVLAGGTGELFF. Here the CDR3 DNA reads TGTGCCAGCAGCTTAGTACTAGCGGGAGGAACCGGGGAGCTGTTTTTT. V and J are TRBV11-3 and TRBJ2-2; 12 bases align to TRBD2. The CDR3 runs to 16 residues. V shed 1 base, J shed 5 bases, and the junction held 2 bases outside the gene matches. Germline-derived CDR1 and CDR2 are SGHNT and YENEEA.

This chain links TRBV30 with TRBJ1-4; a possible D gene is TRBD1 (6 bases). The V end was cut by 1 base, the J end by 8 bases, with 14 bases between. CDR3 length equals 14 residues. Germline V gene sequence: CDR1 GTSNPN, CDR2 SVGIG (reference sequence). This chain's CDR3 is CAWSADSRLEKLFF. The CDR3 nucleotides are TGTGCCTGGAGTGCGGACAGTCGACTAGAAAAACTGTTTTTT.

The sample holds a few counts of this clone. The chain is built from TRBV7-2 and TRBJ1-2; 8 nucleotides align to TRBD1. CDR1 is SGHTA and CDR2 is FQGNSA in the germline V gene. V lost 1 base to trimming and J lost 5 bases; unmatched junction nucleotides: 9. The CDR3 loop spans 16 amino acids. CDR3 sequence (DNA): TGTGCCAGCAGCTTAGGGCCAGGGACAGGCCTGTATGGCTACACCTTC. Translation gives CASSLGPGTGLYGYTF. Drawing the rest from reference TRBV7-2 and TRBJ1-2, the complete variable domain is GAGVSQSPSNKVTEKGKDVELRCDPISGHTALYWYRQSLGQGLEFLIYFQGNSAPDKSGLPSDRFSAERTGGSVSTLTIQRTQQEDSAVYLCASSLGPGTGLYGYTFGSGTRLTVV.

The chain recombines TRBV4-1 with TRBJ1-6; 7 bases agree with TRBD1. Germline CDR1 reads MGHRA; CDR2 reads YSYEKL. CDR3 length equals 16 residues. Trimming took 5 bases from V and 3 from J; bases not matched to a gene: 7. The chain's CDR3 is CASSYDREIYNSPLHF. The CDR3, as DNA: TGCGCCAGCAGCTACGACAGGGAGATCTATAATTCACCCCTCCACTTT.

The rearrangement uses TRBV7-8 and TRBJ2-3; D not resolved. The CDR3 has 11 residues. Trimming took off 5 bases at V and 8 bases at J, with 8 bases between the two ends. CDR1 SGHVS and CDR2 FQNEAQ come from the germline V gene. In DNA, the CDR3 is TGTGCCAGCAGCCCCCAAACTACGCAGTATTTT. Translating gives CASSPQTTQYF. Together with reference TRBV7-8 and TRBJ2-3, the CDR3 gives the full variable domain: GAGVSQSPRYKVAKRGQDVALRCDPISGHVSLFWYQQALGQGPEFLTYFQNEAQLDKSGLPSDRFFAERPEGSVSTLKIQRTQQEDSAVYLCASSPQTTQYFGPGTRLTVL.

The chain has TRBV5-1 and TRBJ2-5; D may match TRBD1 or TRBD2 (5 bases each). Germline CDR1 reads SGHRS; CDR2 reads YFSETQ. With 0 bases removed from V and 5 bases from J, the gap between germline ends came to 11 bases. The CDR3 covers 14 residues. The CDR3 bases are TGCGCCAGCAGCTTGGGGGGGTCCCGGGAGACCCAGTACTTC. It specifies CASSLGGSRETQYF.

A few counts support this clone. The V gene is TRBV4-1, the J gene TRBJ2-1, with D perhaps TRBD2 (5 bases). V lost 0 bases and J 4 bases, leaving 16 bases between the germline ends. Germline V CDR1 and CDR2: MGHRA, YSYEKL. CDR3 length: 17 amino acids. The CDR3 region is CASSQDVRVRPYNEQFF. The CDR3 region has the DNA TGCGCCAGCAGCCAAGATGTGCGGGTGAGGCCTTACAATGAGCAGTTCTTC.

This rearrangement joins TRBV7-2 to TRBJ2-7; D might be TRBD1 (6 bases). Between the trimmed V and J ends, which lost 5 bases and 2 bases, there was a span of 13 bases. Germline CDR1 is SGHTA and CDR2 is FQGNSA. This CDR3 has 14 residues. The CDR3 bases are TGTGCCAGCAGCCCAGACAGGTGGGCCTACGAGCAGTACTTC. It codes for CASSPDRWAYEQYF.